The 18 T cell receptor beta chains below come from one sample, sequenced in a study of T-cell memory formation after mild COVID-19. From the 5' RACE reads, TCRdb called clonotypes with MiXCR, one entry per CDR3 protein. The sample shows under 300,000 distinct CDR3 sequences, less than 9.5% of them seen only once. Sequencing was performed on PBMCs or a T cell subset sorted from them (not recorded which). These receptors all come from a man aged 18 to 29 who had mild COVID-19 (a few samples of this study predate the infection). Cell type and time point are not known.

This sequence joins TRBV2 and TRBJ1-5, with D hard to call. The germline V gene has CDR1 SNHLY and CDR2 FYNNEI. V was trimmed by 5 bases and J by 5 bases, leaving 4 bases between them. The CDR3 contains 11 residues. The chain's CDR3 is CASSLDQPQHF. The CDR3 DNA reads TGTGCCAGCAGTTTGGATCAGCCCCAGCATTTT.

To note about this clonotype: A read error may account for a junction end that differs from germline. The chain combines TRBV4-3 with TRBJ2-1; the match to TRBD2 covers 11 bases. The CDR3 contains 17 residues. The germline V gene encodes CDR1 LGHNA and CDR2 YSLEER. The CDR3 loop is CDSSPALIAGGNNEQFF. Written as DNA, the CDR3 is TGCGACAGCAGCCCTGCTCTTATAGCGGGGGGGAACAATGAGCAGTTCTTC.

The chain joins TRBV18 to TRBJ1-1; TRBD1 matches at 7 bases. The CDR3 runs to 14 residues. J gave up 6 bases and V 2 bases, and 6 bases lay outside the gene matches. Germline-derived CDR1 and CDR2 are KGHSH and LQKENI. CDR3 nucleotides: TGTGCCAGCTCACCAACCCCGACAGGGTCTGAAGCTTTCTTT. Residues: CASSPTPTGSEAFF.

This clonotype came up a few times. J is TRBJ1-3 and V is TRBV7-9; no firm D call. CDR3 length equals 17 residues. Per the germline V gene, CDR1 is SEHNR and CDR2 is FQNEAQ (reference sequence). Deletions cut 5 bases from V and 0 bases from J, with 17 bases between. CDR3 sequence: CASSRVGRPSSGNTIYF. CDR3 in DNA: TGTGCCAGCAGCCGCGTTGGTAGGCCCAGCTCTGGAAACACCATATATTTT.

This clonotype has more than one count but fewer than ten. The chain combines TRBV7-8 with TRBJ1-6, with D possibly TRBD1 on 5 matching bases. Germline-derived CDR1 and CDR2 are SGHVS and FQNEAQ. Deletions cut 5 bases from V and 4 bases from J, with 18 bases between. The CDR3 runs 17 residues. CDR3 sequence (DNA): TGTGCCAGCAGCCCCTGGGGCAGAGGGGAGTATAATTCACCCCTCCACTTT. This translates into CASSPWGRGEYNSPLHF. The variable domain in full, completed from reference TRBV7-8 and TRBJ1-6, reads GAGVSQSPRYKVAKRGQDVALRCDPISGHVSLFWYQQALGQGPEFLTYFQNEAQLDKSGLPSDRFFAERPEGSVSTLKIQRTQQEDSAVYLCASSPWGRGEYNSPLHFGNGTRLTVT.

This clonotype was seen more than once but under ten times. The J gene is TRBJ2-7, the V gene TRBV6-2 or TRBV6-3, with no clear D. CDR3 length: 12 amino acids. CDR1 and CDR2 from the germline V gene are MNHEY and SVGEGT. V was pared by 2 bases and J by 4 bases, with 6 bases between. CDR3 amino acids: CASSYDVYEQYV. CDR3 coding DNA: TGTGCCAGCAGTTACGATGTTTACGAGCAGTACGTC.

This clonotype was picked up many times. The CDR3 sequence: CSARDHGQGSYEQYF. The DNA of the CDR3 is TGCAGTGCTAGAGATCATGGGCAGGGGTCCTACGAGCAGTACTTC. This chain links TRBV20-1 with TRBJ2-7; possible D gene TRBD1, 6 bases. Between the trimmed V and J ends, which lost 0 bases and 1 base, there was a span of 13 bases. CDR1 and CDR2 from the germline V gene are DFQATT and SNEGSKA (reference sequence). The CDR3 loop spans 15 amino acids.

This clonotype has just a few counts. The V gene is TRBV24-1, the J gene TRBJ2-7; 10 bases align to TRBD2. Germline loops: CDR1 KGHDR, CDR2 SFDVKD. The length of the CDR3 is 18 residues. The CDR3: CATRSTSGVPCPRPEEYV. The CDR3 DNA sequence: TGTGCCACCCGATCTACTAGCGGGGTACCCTGCCCACGCCCCGAGGAGTACGTC.

This chain joins TRBV11-2 and TRBJ2-4; D not resolved. Trimming removed 5 bases at V and 10 bases at J, with 18 bases between. From germline, CDR1 is SGHAT and CDR2 FQNNGV. The CDR3 contains 14 residues. CDR3 nucleotides: TGTGCCAGCAGCCCCGTGGCAGAGAGGAGAATTCAGTACTTC. This encodes CASSPVAERRIQYF.

V gene TRBV12-3 or TRBV12-4 combines with J gene TRBJ1-1; the D gene is possibly TRBD1 (6 bases). CDR3 length: 18 amino acids. With 6 bases removed from V and 0 bases from J, the gap between germline ends came to 23 bases. CDR3 loop: CASSESYREIFMNTEAFF. CDR3 in DNA: TGTGCCAGCAGCGAAAGCTACAGGGAAATCTTCATGAACACTGAAGCTTTCTTT.

This clonotype was observed a handful of times. This rearrangement joins TRBV10-3 to TRBJ1-1; a weak D match, TRBD1 (5 bases). V lost 4 bases to trimming and J lost 4 bases, with 10 bases between them. Germline V lookup: CDR1 ENHRY, CDR2 SYGVKD. The CDR3 spans 13 residues. CDR3 amino acids: CAISVPGVTEAFF. CDR3 sequence (DNA): TGTGCCATCAGTGTCCCGGGGGTCACTGAAGCTTTCTTT.

This clonotype was seen only a few times. This chain uses TRBV18 with TRBJ1-2; no clear D gene. V was trimmed by 2 bases and J by 5 bases, leaving 9 bases between them. This CDR3 is built from 13 residues. Germline V gene lookup returns CDR1 KGHSH and CDR2 LQKENI. The CDR3 spells CASSPDAVYGYTF. The CDR3 DNA is TGTGCCAGCTCACCAGACGCAGTTTATGGCTACACCTTC.

This clonotype has ten or more counts. The J gene is TRBJ2-5, the V gene TRBV6-5; 11 bases line up with TRBD1. J gave up 0 bases and V 8 bases, and 11 bases lay outside the gene matches. Per the germline V gene, CDR1 is MNHEY and CDR2 is SVGAGI. This CDR3 has 17 amino acids. The CDR3 region is CASRLRDRGMYQETQYF. As DNA, the CDR3 is TGTGCCAGCCGGCTCCGGGACAGGGGGATGTACCAAGAGACCCAGTACTTC.

Many counts were recorded for this clonotype. V is TRBV12-3 or TRBV12-4 and J is TRBJ1-5; TRBD1 matches at 8 bases. V shed 4 bases, J shed 5 bases, and the junction held 4 bases outside the gene matches. This CDR3 has 14 amino acids. CDR3 loop: CASSSQQGDQPQHF. DNA of the CDR3: TGTGCCAGCAGTTCACAACAGGGGGATCAGCCCCAGCATTTT.

This chain connects TRBV7-6 to TRBJ2-7, with a possible D match to TRBD2 (6 bases). Germline V gene sequence: CDR1 SGHVS, CDR2 FNYEAQ. V lost 2 bases to trimming and J lost 2 bases, with 10 bases between them. The CDR3 has 14 amino acids. The CDR3 DNA sequence: TGTGCCAGCAGCTTAAAGGAGGGAACCTACGAGCAGTACTTC. Amino acids: CASSLKEGTYEQYF.

Details on this clonotype: Since a much larger clone is just one base distant, this may be a read error. The rearrangement uses TRBV7-9 and TRBJ2-3, with D unclear. Germline values: CDR1 SEHNR, CDR2 FQNEAQ (reference sequence). This CDR3 region has 16 residues. The CDR3 spells CASSPPTAVSKDTQYF. The CDR3 DNA sequence: TGTGCCAGCAGCCCCCCGACGGCTGTTAGCAAAGATACGCAGTATTTT.

The V gene is TRBV4-1, the J gene TRBJ2-3; 7 nucleotides line up with TRBD2. The CDR3 loop spans 17 amino acids. V gave up 1 base and J gave up 2 bases; unmatched junction bases: 9. CDR1 is MGHRA and CDR2 is YSYEKL in the germline V gene. In nucleotides, the CDR3 is TGCGCCAGCAGCCAAGCCTATAGCGGGTTCGACACAGATACGCAGTATTTT. Its protein is CASSQAYSGFDTDTQYF.

This clonotype was recorded a few times. The chain employs TRBV5-6 and TRBJ1-1, with 12 bases lining up with TRBD1. The ends lost 0 bases at V and 2 bases at J; junction bases unmatched: 2. CDR3 length: 16 amino acids. Germline V gene data show CDR1 as SGHDT and CDR2 as YYEEEE. In nucleotides, the CDR3 is TGTGCCAGCAGCTTGGGTGGGACAGGGGGCAACACTGAAGCTTTCTTT. It is translated as CASSLGGTGGNTEAFF.